This entry describes one T cell receptor beta chain. Its matching antigen is unknown. Time point indicated: newly diagnosed, previously untreated cHL patient sample. The comparison group had newly diagnosed, previously untreated classical Hodgkin lymphoma. Some clones are missing from TCRdb's copy, which holds only in-frame ones; the method was immunoSEQ multiplex PCR. This sample has 70,000 or so clones, with over 90% found just once. This sample is part of a study of PD-1 blockade in classical Hodgkin lymphoma. Study results and caveats: Relative to healthy donors, newly diagnosed patients reportedly had lower baseline TCR diversity, which was reported as lower still in relapsed/refractory patients. Still unresolved is the cause of the repertoire differences, which may be disease activity or prior therapy.

The CDR3 is made up of 13 amino acids. Between the trimmed V and J ends, which lost 9 bases and 1 base, there was a span of 10 bases. Germline loops: CDR1 SGHNT, CDR2 YYREEE (reference sequence). This chain uses TRBV5-4 with TRBJ2-2, with no clear D. The receptor comes from a human donor with classical Hodgkin lymphoma. The sequenced sample consisted of peripheral blood mononuclear cells (PBMCs). The CDR3, as DNA: TGTGCCACCAAGGACGGGAACACCGGGGAGCTGTTTTTT. As protein: CATKDGNTGELFF.